The present entry profiles one T cell receptor beta chain with its context. The target antigen is unknown. CDR1 ENHRY and CDR2 SYGVKD come from the germline V gene. V lost 4 bases, J lost 4 bases, and 8 bases stayed unmatched. The CDR3 runs 15 residues. This record belongs to a study of response to subunit inactivated influenza vaccine. TCRdb processed the RT-PCR reads anew with MiXCR; each CDR3 protein has one entry. This sample has approximately 250,000 distinct CDR3 sequences; approximately 12% occur once, and the top ten carry 7.5% to 10%. Study results and limitations: Researchers suggested that each seasonal influenza vaccination recruits few new T cells.

This sequence originates from a man over 45 who received an inactivated influenza vaccine. The sample in question was non-naive T cells sorted from PBMCs, obtained around 15 days before vaccination. The chain carries TRBV10-3 and TRBJ2-3; 7 bases align to TRBD1. CDR3 in DNA: TGTGCCATCAGTGTAGGACAGGTCGGAGCAGATACGCAGTATTTT. It specifies CAISVGQVGADTQYF.